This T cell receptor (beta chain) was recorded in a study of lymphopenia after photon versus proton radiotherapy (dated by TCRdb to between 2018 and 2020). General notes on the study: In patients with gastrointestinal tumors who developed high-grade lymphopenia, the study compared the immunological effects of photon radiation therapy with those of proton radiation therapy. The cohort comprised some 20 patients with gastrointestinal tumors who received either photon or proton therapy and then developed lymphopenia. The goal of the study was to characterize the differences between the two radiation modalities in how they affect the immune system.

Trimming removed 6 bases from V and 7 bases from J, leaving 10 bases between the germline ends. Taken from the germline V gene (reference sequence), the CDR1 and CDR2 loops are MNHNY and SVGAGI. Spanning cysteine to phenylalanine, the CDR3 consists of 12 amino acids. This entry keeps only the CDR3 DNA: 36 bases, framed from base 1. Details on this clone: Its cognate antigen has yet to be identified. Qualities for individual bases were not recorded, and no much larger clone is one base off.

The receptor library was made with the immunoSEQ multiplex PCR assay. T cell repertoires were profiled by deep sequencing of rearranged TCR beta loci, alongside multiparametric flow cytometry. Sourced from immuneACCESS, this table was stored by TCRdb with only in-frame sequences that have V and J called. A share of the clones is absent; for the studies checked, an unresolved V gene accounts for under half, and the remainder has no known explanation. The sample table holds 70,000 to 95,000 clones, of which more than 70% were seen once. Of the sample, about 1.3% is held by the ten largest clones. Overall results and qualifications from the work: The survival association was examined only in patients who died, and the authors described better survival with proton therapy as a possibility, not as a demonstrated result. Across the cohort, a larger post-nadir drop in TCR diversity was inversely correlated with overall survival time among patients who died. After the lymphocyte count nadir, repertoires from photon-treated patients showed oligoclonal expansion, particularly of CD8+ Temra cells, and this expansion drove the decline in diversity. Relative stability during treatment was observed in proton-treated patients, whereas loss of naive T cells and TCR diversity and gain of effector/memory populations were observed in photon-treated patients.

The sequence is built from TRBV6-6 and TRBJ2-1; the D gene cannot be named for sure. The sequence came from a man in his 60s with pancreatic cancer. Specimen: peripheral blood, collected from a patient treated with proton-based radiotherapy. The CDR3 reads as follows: CASRGFWNEQFF. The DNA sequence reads TGTGCCAGCAGGGGGTTTTGGAATGAGCAGTTCTTC.